The present T cell receptor (beta chain) was sequenced within a study of PD-L1 blockade in urothelial cancer. Described time point: pretreatment peripheral blood. Patients in the study were battling locally advanced or metastatic urothelial carcinoma. Trimming removed 5 bases from V and 2 bases from J; junction bases left unmatched: 8. There are 15 residues in the CDR3. CDR1 and CDR2 from the germline V gene are SGHTA and FQGNSA. The repertoire was sequenced with immunoSEQ multiplex PCR; TCRdb's copy has only in-frame clones and lacks some. This table has around 71,000 clones, around four fifths appearing once.

The chain employs TRBV7-2 and TRBJ2-5; TRBD1 matches at 7 bases. Sequencing used PBMCs, obtained around atezolizumab (anti-PD-L1) treatment. This clonotype was sampled from a man aged 35 to 55 with urothelial cancer. The CDR3 region is CASSPRLGQQETQYF. The CDR3 coding sequence is TGTGCCAGCAGCCCGAGACTGGGACAGCAAGAGACCCAGTACTTC.